This T cell receptor (beta chain) was retrieved from a study of beta chain features in type 1 diabetes. Points from the study as a whole: Junctions at VDJ sites from type 1 diabetes patients had fewer insertions and more deletions. All four CD4+ subsets from Type 1 diabetes patients carried moderately but significantly shorter TCRB CDR3s.

A note on this clone: The target antigen is unknown.

Between the trimmed V and J ends, which lost 1 base and 2 bases, there was a span of 11 bases. CDR1 LNHNV and CDR2 YYDKDF come from the germline V gene (reference sequence). This CDR3 region has 15 residues. Since all of the isolated RNA was reverse transcribed, expressed TCRB transcripts were what got sequenced. Sequenced by immunoSEQ multiplex PCR; TCRdb stores in-frame clones only, minus some. The sample holds about 240,000 clones, around 13% seen once. This sequence originates from a man aged 25 to 40 with type 1 diabetes. The specimen sequenced was naive CD4+ T cells from blood. The rearrangement links TRBV15 to TRBJ2-5, with D possibly being TRBD2 (5 bases). As DNA, the CDR3 is TGTGCCACCAGCAGAGTCCCAGGACTTCAAGAGACCCAGTACTTC. Its protein is CATSRVPGLQETQYF.